This T cell receptor beta chain was documented in a study of cytomegalovirus exposure and HLA in healthy donors. PCR involved 60 Vbeta and 13 Jbeta primers. TCRdb's table, derived via immunoSEQ multiplex PCR, lists solely in-frame clones and lacks some. The repertoire has around 70,000 clones, roughly 80% of them found once; the top ten carry under 3%. Broader study findings: Association of a missense DCLRE1C variant with TCR beta V- and J-gene trimming was reported in a later analysis. One later analysis reportedly identified an Asian-associated ancestry cluster that showed fewer N-insertions than the approximately 710-donor mean. Apart from CMV serostatus, no immune exposure information was available. Later analysis identified 16,000 or so TCR beta sequences associated with HLA alleles, using a false discovery rate threshold of 0.05.

Concerning this clone itself: Antigen unknown.

The CDR3 extends over 14 amino acids. CDR1 and CDR2 from the germline V gene are MNHEY and SVGAGI. The V gene is TRBV6-5, the J gene TRBJ2-5, with 9 bases matching TRBD2. Judging by the DNA end, TRBJ2-7 fits better; the J call may be wrong. Sequencing used PBMCs. The receptor was isolated from a girl between 10 and 17 years old in good health and CMV-seropositive. In nucleotides, the CDR3 is TGTGCCTCTCGGGGGGCGGGAGGGCCCCACGAGCAGTACTTC. It is translated as CASRGAGGPHEQYF.